This is a list of T cell receptor beta chains from one sample in a study of CD8+ T cells in alopecia areata. The method was immunoSEQ multiplex PCR; TCRdb's version includes in-frame clones alone and lacks a portion of them. The sample has approximately 140,000 clones, around 47% seen once. The sequenced sample was CD4+ T cells sorted from blood. These TCRs come from a human donor with alopecia areata. Both conserved end residues are part of each CDR3. Each record gives: J gene, V gene, clone size, D gene, CDR3 DNA, CDR3 protein. D genes are given only for firm matches. Not all rows give a size; the values are once, few, many and, for expanded clones, a class.

>TRBJ1-2|TRBV6-5|.|TRBD1
TGTGCCAGCAGTTCGCGACAGGGCCCCGGCTACACCTTC
CASSSRQGPGYTF
>TRBJ2-1|TRBV7-8|.|.
TGTGCCAGCAGCTATTTCGCCGAGCAGTTCTTC
CASSYFAEQFF
>TRBJ1-1|TRBV30|.|.
TGTGCCTGGAGGGACGGTTTGGGCCTTGAAGCTTTCTTT
CAWRDGLGLEAFF
>TRBJ2-5|TRBV7-2|few|.
TGTGCCAGCAGCTCGATGAGACTAGAGCGAGAGACCCAGTACTTC
CASSSMRLERETQYF
>TRBJ2-5|TRBV9|.|.
TGTGCCAGCAGCGAGAACAGCGGACAGTACCAAGAGACCCAGTACTTC
CASSENSGQYQETQYF
>TRBJ2-1|TRBV7-2|.|.
TGTGCCAGCAGCCCCTACGCAGGGCCGTACAATGAGCAGTTCTTC
CASSPYAGPYNEQFF
>TRBJ2-7|TRBV6-5|.|.
TGTGCCAGCAGTGAAGGGTGGGGAGCCTACGAGCAGTACTTC
CASSEGWGAYEQYF
>TRBJ2-1|TRBV5-1|.|.
TGCGCCAGCAGCCCCCTCCCACCGCATGAGCAGTTCTTC
CASSPLPPHEQFF
>TRBJ1-5|TRBV19|few|.
TGTGCCAGTAGTATAGGGACGGGCAATCAGCCCCAGCATTTT
CASSIGTGNQPQHF
>TRBJ1-2|TRBV7-9|few|.
TGTGCCAGCAGCTTAGACAGCCGTGGCTACACCTTC
CASSLDSRGYTF
>TRBJ2-1|TRBV6-5|few|.
TGTGCCAGTAGATCCGGGGGTGAGCAGTTCTTC
CASRSGGEQFF
>TRBJ1-4|TRBV27|.|.
TGTGCCAGCAACATCATCGACCGGGATGAAAAACTGTTTTTT
CASNIIDRDEKLFF
>TRBJ2-1|TRBV5-1|few|.
TGCGCCAGCAGCTGGGGGGTTAGCAACGTTGATGAGCAGTTCTTC
CASSWGVSNVDEQFF
>TRBJ2-7|TRBV30|.|TRBD2
TGTGCCTGGAGTCGGGGAGGGGCGGGAGGCAGAGTATCCTACGAGCAGTACTTC
CAWSRGGAGGRVSYEQYF
>TRBJ2-1|TRBV28|.|TRBD1
TGTGCCAGCAGTCCCACAGGGGCCCATGAGCAGTTCTTC
CASSPTGAHEQFF
>TRBJ2-5|TRBV6-5|.|.
TGTGCCAGCAGACCCTACGGACTCGCCAGGGAGACCCAGTACTTC
CASRPYGLARETQYF
>TRBJ1-2|TRBV28|.|TRBD1
TGTGCCAGCAGTTTATCGAGACAGGGGGCGTTTGGCTACACCTTC
CASSLSRQGAFGYTF
>TRBJ2-7|TRBV7-2|few|.
TGTGCCAGCAGCTTGGGACTGTTGAGCTCCTACGAGCAGTACTTC
CASSLGLLSSYEQYF
>TRBJ1-6|TRBV2|once|.
TGTGCCAGCAGTGACCGGCGCGGCGATTCACCCCTCCACTTT
CASSDRRGDSPLHF
>TRBJ2-7|TRBV5-1|.|.
TGCGCCAGCAGGCGGGACACTCTGGAGCAGTACTTC
CASRRDTLEQYF
>TRBJ1-2|TRBV29-1|.|.
TGCAGCGTGACGTGGGGACTAGGCTATGGCTACACCTTC
CSVTWGLGYGYTF
>TRBJ2-3|TRBV29-1|.|.
TGCGCGACGGCAACGAGCACAGATACGCAGTATTTT
CATATSTDTQYF